The entry below describes one T cell receptor beta chain. Its antigen is unidentified. The record originates from a study of PD-L1 blockade in urothelial cancer. Study information: Males with bladder-origin urothelial cancer constituted about nine tenths of the roughly 29 patients. Counts from blood samples showed a median of about 150,000 T cells.

Time point here: pretreatment peripheral blood. Using immunoSEQ multiplex PCR, the repertoire was profiled, and TCRdb retains in-frame clones only, with some absent. The sample has about 63,000 clones, roughly 80% seen once. Whole-study findings and limits: Clones that were tumor-associated expanded more in the blood of durable-benefit patients at 3 weeks.

CDR1 and CDR2 (germline): SGHNT, YYREEE (reference sequence). V lost 0 bases, J lost 8 bases, and 15 bases lay in between. The CDR3 is made up of 15 amino acids. The chain has TRBV5-4 and TRBJ2-1; perhaps TRBD1 as D (5 bases). The sequence came from a man between 70 and 80 years old with urothelial cancer. Here the sequenced sample was PBMCs, taken around atezolizumab (anti-PD-L1) treatment. The CDR3 region has the DNA TGTGCCAGCAGCTTGGCCGAGGCAGGGTGGCATGAGCAGTTCTTC. This codes for CASSLAEAGWHEQFF. Combining the CDR3 with reference TRBV5-4 and TRBJ2-1 gives the whole variable domain ETGVTQSPTHLIKTRGQQVTLRCSSQSGHNTVSWYQQALGQGPQFIFQYYREEENGRGNFPPRFSGLQFPNYSSELNVNALELDDSALYLCASSLAEAGWHEQFFGPGTRLTVL.